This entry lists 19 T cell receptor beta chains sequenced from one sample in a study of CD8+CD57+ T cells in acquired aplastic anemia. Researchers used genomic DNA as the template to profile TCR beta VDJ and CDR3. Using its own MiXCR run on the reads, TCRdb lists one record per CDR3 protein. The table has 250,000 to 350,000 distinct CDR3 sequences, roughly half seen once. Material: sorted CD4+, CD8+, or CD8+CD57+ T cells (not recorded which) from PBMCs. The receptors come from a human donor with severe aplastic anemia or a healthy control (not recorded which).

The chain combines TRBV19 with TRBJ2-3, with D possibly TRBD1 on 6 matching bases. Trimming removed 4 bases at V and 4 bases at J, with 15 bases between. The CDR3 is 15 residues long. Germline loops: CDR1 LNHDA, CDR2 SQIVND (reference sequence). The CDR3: CASSKSGTLSDTQYF. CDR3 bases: TGTGCCAGTAGTAAGAGTGGGACACTTTCAGATACGCAGTATTTT.

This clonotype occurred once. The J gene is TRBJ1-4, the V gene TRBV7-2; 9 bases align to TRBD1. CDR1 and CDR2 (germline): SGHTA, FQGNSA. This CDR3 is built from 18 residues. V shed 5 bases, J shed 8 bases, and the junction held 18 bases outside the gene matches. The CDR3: CASSPEPTRQGDGEKLFF. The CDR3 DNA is TGTGCCAGCAGCCCAGAGCCCACACGACAGGGGGATGGGGAAAAACTGTTTTTT.

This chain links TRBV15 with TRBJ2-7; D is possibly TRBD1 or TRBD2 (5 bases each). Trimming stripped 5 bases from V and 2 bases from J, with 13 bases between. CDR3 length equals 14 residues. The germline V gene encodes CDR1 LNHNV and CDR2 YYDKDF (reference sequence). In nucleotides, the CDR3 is TGTGCCACCAGCCCGGGGCGAGGGACCTACGAGCAGTACTTC. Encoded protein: CATSPGRGTYEQYF.

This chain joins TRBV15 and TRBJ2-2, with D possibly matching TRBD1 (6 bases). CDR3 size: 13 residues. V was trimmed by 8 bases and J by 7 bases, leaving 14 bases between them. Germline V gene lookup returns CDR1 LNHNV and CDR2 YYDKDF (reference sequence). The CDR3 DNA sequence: TGTGCCACCTCCGCAGGGGTGGGCGGGGAGCTGTTTTTT. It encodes CATSAGVGGELFF.

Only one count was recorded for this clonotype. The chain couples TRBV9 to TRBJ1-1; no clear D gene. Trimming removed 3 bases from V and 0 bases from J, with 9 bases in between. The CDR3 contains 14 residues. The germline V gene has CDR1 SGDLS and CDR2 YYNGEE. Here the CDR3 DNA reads TGTGCCAGCAGCGCCGCCCGGGTGAACACTGAAGCTTTCTTT. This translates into CASSAARVNTEAFF.

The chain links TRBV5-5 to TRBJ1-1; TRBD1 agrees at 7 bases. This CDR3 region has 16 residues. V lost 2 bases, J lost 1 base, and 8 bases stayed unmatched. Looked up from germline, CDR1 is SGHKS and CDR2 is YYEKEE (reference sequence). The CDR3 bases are TGTGCCAGCAGCTTTCGACCGGGACAGCAGAACACTGAAGCTTTCTTT. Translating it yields CASSFRPGQQNTEAFF.

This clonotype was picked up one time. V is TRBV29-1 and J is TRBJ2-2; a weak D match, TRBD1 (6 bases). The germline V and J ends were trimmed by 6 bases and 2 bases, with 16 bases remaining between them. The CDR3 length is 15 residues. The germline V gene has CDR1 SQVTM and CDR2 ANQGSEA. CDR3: CSVVTTGPNTGELFF. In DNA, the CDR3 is TGCAGCGTAGTAACGACAGGACCCAACACCGGGGAGCTGTTTTTT.

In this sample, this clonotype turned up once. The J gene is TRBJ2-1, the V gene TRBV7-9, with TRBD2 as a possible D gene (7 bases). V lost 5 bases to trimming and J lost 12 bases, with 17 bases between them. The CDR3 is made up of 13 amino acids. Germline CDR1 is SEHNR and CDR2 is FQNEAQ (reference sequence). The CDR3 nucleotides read TGTGCCAGCAGCCAAGTGGGGGGGGCACGGCAGTTCTTC. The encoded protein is CASSQVGGARQFF. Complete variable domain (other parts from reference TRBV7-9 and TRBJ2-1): DTGVSQNPRHKITKRGQNVTFRCDPISEHNRLYWYRQTLGQGPEFLTYFQNEAQLEKSRLLSDRFSAERPKGSFSTLEIQRTEQGDSAMYLCASSQVGGARQFFGPGTRLTVL.

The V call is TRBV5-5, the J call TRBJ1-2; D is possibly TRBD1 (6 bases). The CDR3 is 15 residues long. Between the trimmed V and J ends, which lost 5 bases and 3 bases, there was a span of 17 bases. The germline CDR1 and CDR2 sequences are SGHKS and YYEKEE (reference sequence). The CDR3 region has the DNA TGTGCCAGCAGACCCTTGGGGGACAAGGACTATGGCTACACCTTC. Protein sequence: CASRPLGDKDYGYTF.

DNA for the CDR3: TGTGCCACCAGCTCGAAAGGGGGTGGGGGACCCCTCCACTTT. The encoded protein is CATSSKGGGGPLHF. The rearrangement joins TRBV15 to TRBJ1-6; tentatively, D is TRBD1 (6 bases). Germline CDR1 reads LNHNV; CDR2 reads YYDKDF (reference sequence). V was shortened by 5 bases and J by 12 bases, with 17 bases between the two germline ends. The CDR3 is 14 amino acids.

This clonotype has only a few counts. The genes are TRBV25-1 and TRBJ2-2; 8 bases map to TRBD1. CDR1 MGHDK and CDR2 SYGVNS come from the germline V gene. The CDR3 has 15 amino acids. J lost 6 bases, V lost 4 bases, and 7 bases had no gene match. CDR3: CASSGDRGSAGELFF. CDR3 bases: TGTGCCAGCAGTGGTGACAGGGGATCTGCCGGGGAGCTGTTTTTT.

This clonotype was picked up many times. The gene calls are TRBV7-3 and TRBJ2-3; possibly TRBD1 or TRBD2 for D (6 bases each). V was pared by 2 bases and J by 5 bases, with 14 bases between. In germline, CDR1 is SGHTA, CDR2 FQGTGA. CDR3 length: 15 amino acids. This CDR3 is CASSLRTGAIDTQYF. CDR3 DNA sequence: TGTGCCAGCAGCTTACGGACGGGGGCGATAGATACGCAGTATTTT.

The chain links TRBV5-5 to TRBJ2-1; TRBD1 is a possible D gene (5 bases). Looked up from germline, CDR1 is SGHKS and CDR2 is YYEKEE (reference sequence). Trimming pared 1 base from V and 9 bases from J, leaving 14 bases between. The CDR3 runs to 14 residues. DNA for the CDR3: TGTGCCAGCAGCTTGACAGGTAGAACAATTGAGCAGTTCTTC. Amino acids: CASSLTGRTIEQFF.

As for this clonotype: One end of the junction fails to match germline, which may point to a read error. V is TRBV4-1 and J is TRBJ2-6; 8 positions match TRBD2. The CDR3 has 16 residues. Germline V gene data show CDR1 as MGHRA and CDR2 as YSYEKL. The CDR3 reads CASSQDGGAGANVLAF. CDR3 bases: TGCGCCAGCAGCCAAGACGGGGGGGCTGGGGCCAACGTCCTGGCTTTC.

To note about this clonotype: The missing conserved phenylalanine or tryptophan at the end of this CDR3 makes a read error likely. DNA of the CDR3: TGTGCTAGCTCTAACAAGGGGGGCAGCACCGGGGAGCTGTTTTCT. Protein sequence: CASSNKGGSTGELFS. The rearrangement uses TRBV9 and TRBJ2-2; D could derive from TRBD1 or TRBD2 (6 bases each). CDR1 is SGDLS, CDR2 YYNGEE, per germline. The CDR3 spans 15 residues.

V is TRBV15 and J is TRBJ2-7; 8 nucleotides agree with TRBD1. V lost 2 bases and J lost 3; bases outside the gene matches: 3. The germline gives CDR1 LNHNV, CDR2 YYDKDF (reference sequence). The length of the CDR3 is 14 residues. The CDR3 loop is CATSRLDRDYEQYF. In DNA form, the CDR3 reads TGTGCCACCAGCAGATTGGACAGGGACTACGAGCAGTACTTC.

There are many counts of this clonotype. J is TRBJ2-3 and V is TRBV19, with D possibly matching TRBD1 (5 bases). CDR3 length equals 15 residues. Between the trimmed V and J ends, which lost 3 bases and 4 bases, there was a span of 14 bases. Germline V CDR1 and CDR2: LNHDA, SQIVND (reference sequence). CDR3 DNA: TGTGCCAGTAGTATTATCCCAGGGTTGCCAGATACGCAGTATTTT. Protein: CASSIIPGLPDTQYF.

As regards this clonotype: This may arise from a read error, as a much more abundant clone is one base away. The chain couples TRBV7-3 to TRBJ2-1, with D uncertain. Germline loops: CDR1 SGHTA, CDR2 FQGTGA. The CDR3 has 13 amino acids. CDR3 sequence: CASRLIQNNGQFF. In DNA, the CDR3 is TGTGCCAGCAGATTAATACAGAACAATGGGCAGTTCTTC.

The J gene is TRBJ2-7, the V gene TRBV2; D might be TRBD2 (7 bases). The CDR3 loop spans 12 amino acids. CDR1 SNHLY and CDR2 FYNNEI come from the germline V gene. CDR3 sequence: CGGGERPYEQYF. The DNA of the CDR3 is TGTGGAGGGGGGGAGCGTCCCTACGAGCAGTACTTC.